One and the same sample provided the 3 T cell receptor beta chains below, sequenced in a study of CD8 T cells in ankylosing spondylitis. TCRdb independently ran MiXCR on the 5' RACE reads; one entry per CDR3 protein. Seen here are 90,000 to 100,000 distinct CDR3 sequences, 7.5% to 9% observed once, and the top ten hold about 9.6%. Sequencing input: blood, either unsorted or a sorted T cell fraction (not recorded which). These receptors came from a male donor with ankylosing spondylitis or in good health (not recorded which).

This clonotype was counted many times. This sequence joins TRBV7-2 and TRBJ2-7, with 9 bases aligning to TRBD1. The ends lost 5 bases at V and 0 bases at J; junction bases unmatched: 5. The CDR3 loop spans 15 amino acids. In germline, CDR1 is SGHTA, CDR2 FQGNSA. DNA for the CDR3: TGTGCCAGCAGCGCCGGACAGGGGCTCTCCTACGAGCAGTACTTC. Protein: CASSAGQGLSYEQYF.

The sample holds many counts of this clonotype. DNA for the CDR3: TGTGCCACCTTAGGGGGAACCCCCCTTCCTACCAAAGCTTTCTTT. Amino acids: CATLGGTPLPTKAFF. The chain has TRBV6-1 and TRBJ1-1; tentative D call: TRBD1 (6 bases). The ends were cut back, 10 bases at V and 9 bases at J, with 27 bases in the middle. Germline V gene data show CDR1 as MNHNS and CDR2 as SASEGT. The CDR3 is 15 amino acids.

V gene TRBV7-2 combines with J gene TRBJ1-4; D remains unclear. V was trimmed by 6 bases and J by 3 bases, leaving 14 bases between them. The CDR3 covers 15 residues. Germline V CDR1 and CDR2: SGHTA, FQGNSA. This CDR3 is CASRYAAGANEKLFF. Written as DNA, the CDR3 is TGTGCCAGCAGATATGCGGCGGGCGCTAATGAAAAACTGTTTTTT.